These 23 T cell receptor beta chains share one sample of origin, sequenced in a study of neurological immune-mediated disorders. TCRdb reprocessed the 5' RACE reads via MiXCR and lists one record per CDR3 protein. The sample lists 25,000 to 35,000 distinct CDR3 sequences, around an eighth seen once, with 5% to 7.5% in the top ten. Specimen: PBMCs. These receptors were obtained from an older woman in good health.

This clonotype was seen ten or more times. The CDR3 sequence: CSARDRGGRSYEQYF. DNA for the CDR3: TGCAGTGCTAGAGATAGGGGGGGGCGCTCCTACGAGCAGTACTTC. This chain connects TRBV20-1 to TRBJ2-7; a possible D gene is TRBD2 (7 bases). Looked up from germline, CDR1 is DFQATT and CDR2 is SNEGSKA (reference sequence). The CDR3 runs to 15 residues. Trimming stripped 0 bases from V and 0 bases from J, with 12 bases between.

This clonotype occurred many times. The V gene is TRBV18, the J gene TRBJ1-4; D gene uncertain. The V and J ends lost 1 base and 6 bases respectively, with 12 bases between them. Germline CDR1 reads KGHSH; CDR2 reads LQKENI. The CDR3 is made up of 15 amino acids. CDR3 sequence: CASSPLGNQHEKLFF. CDR3 bases: TGTGCCAGCTCACCACTGGGGAATCAACATGAAAAACTGTTTTTT.

The J gene is TRBJ1-1, the V gene TRBV3-1, with D unresolved. This CDR3 region has 15 residues. Germline CDR1 is LGHDT and CDR2 is YNNKEL (reference sequence). V lost 1 base and J lost 3, with 12 bases in between. The CDR3 DNA reads as TGTGCCAGCAGCCAAGGGGAGGGTACCGACACTGAAGCTTTCTTT. Protein: CASSQGEGTDTEAFF.

This clonotype was picked up many times. The chain couples TRBV6-1 to TRBJ2-7; D gene uncertain. This CDR3 is 12 amino acids long. CDR1 and CDR2 from the germline V gene are MNHNS and SASEGT. V lost 7 bases, J lost 0 bases, and 7 bases lay in between. Here the CDR3 DNA reads TGTGCCAGCACCCTCGGCTCCTACGAGCAGTACTTC. Amino acid sequence: CASTLGSYEQYF.

This clonotype was counted at least ten times. The chain couples TRBV7-3 to TRBJ1-1, with D unclear. Trimming pared 5 bases from V and 0 bases from J, leaving 7 bases between. CDR1 and CDR2 from the germline V gene are SGHTA and FQGTGA. The CDR3 spans 13 residues. CDR3 amino acids: CASSREMNTEAFF. The CDR3 DNA is TGTGCCAGCAGCCGCGAGATGAACACTGAAGCTTTCTTT.

Many counts were recorded for this clonotype. The chain combines TRBV7-2 with TRBJ2-3; D gene uncertain. V lost 0 bases to trimming and J lost 2 bases, with 6 bases between them. The CDR3 covers 14 residues. Germline-derived CDR1 and CDR2 are SGHTA and FQGNSA. CDR3: CASSLAALTDTQYF. DNA of the CDR3: TGTGCCAGCAGCTTAGCAGCCCTCACAGATACGCAGTATTTT.

The V call is TRBV7-2, the J call TRBJ1-5; TRBD1 is a possible D gene (5 bases). V lost 1 base and J 3 bases, leaving 10 bases between the germline ends. CDR3 length: 15 amino acids. Per germline, CDR1 SGHTA and CDR2 FQGNSA. The CDR3 protein is CASSLGAGLNQPQHF. DNA of the CDR3: TGTGCCAGCAGCTTAGGAGCAGGGCTCAATCAGCCCCAGCATTTT.

This clonotype has a count of ten or more. This chain uses TRBV3-1 with TRBJ1-5; D call uncertain. CDR1 and CDR2 from the germline V gene are LGHDT and YNNKEL (reference sequence). The ends were cut back, 3 bases at V and 3 bases at J, with 6 bases in the middle. This CDR3 is 13 amino acids long. The CDR3 nucleotides read TGTGCCAGCAGCCAGGTCGCCAATCAGCCCCAGCATTTT. Encoded protein: CASSQVANQPQHF.

At least ten counts were recorded for this clonotype. CDR3 amino acids: CASSPGWGTEQFF. As DNA, the CDR3 is TGCGCCAGCAGCCCGGGATGGGGGACTGAGCAGTTCTTC. This chain links TRBV5-1 with TRBJ2-1, with D perhaps given as TRBD1 or TRBD2 (5 bases each). V was clipped by 4 bases and J by 9 bases, with 14 bases between them. The CDR3 consists of 13 residues. Germline V CDR1 and CDR2: SGHRS, YFSETQ.

This clonotype showed up many times. The genes are TRBV20-1 and TRBJ2-7; 7 bases line up with TRBD1. With 4 bases clipped from V and 3 bases from J, the junction kept 6 bases outside the gene matches. The CDR3 sequence is 13 residues long. Germline V gene sequence: CDR1 DFQATT, CDR2 SNEGSKA (reference sequence). CDR3 region: CSATTGYGYEQYF. Here the CDR3 DNA reads TGCAGTGCTACGACAGGGTATGGCTACGAGCAGTACTTC.

This clonotype appeared many times. J is TRBJ2-7 and V is TRBV29-1; possible D gene TRBD1, 5 bases. Germline V lookup: CDR1 SQVTM, CDR2 ANQGSEA. The CDR3 totals 12 residues. The V end was cut by 6 bases, the J end by 4 bases, with 13 bases between. This chain's CDR3 is CSVGAAGYEQYF. The CDR3 DNA reads as TGCAGCGTAGGCGCGGCAGGGTACGAGCAGTACTTC.

The table lists this clonotype with many counts. The rearrangement links TRBV5-1 to TRBJ2-7, with 11 nucleotides matching TRBD1. J gave up 1 base and V 1 base, and 10 bases lay outside the gene matches. The germline CDR1 and CDR2 sequences are SGHRS and YFSETQ. This CDR3 comprises 18 residues. The CDR3 DNA reads as TGCGCCAGCAGCTTGAACTTACCGGGACAGGGGGGATCCTACGAGCAGTACTTC. Residues: CASSLNLPGQGGSYEQYF.

This clonotype was seen ten or more times. The chain employs TRBV20-1 and TRBJ2-1; possible D gene TRBD2, 7 bases. Germline CDR1 is DFQATT and CDR2 is SNEGSKA (reference sequence). The CDR3 covers 14 residues. V was pared by 6 bases and J by 1 base, with 13 bases between. The CDR3 DNA follows: TGCAGTGCCACTGAGGGGGGGTCCTACAATGAGCAGTTCTTC. It specifies CSATEGGSYNEQFF.

This clonotype was detected only a few times. The chain couples TRBV5-1 to TRBJ1-4; possible D gene TRBD1, 5 bases. This CDR3 is built from 14 residues. Deletions cut 3 bases from V and 8 bases from J, with 14 bases between. Germline V gives CDR1 SGHRS, CDR2 YFSETQ. The CDR3 spells CASSSREIGEKLFF. Written as DNA, the CDR3 is TGCGCCAGCAGCTCCAGGGAGATTGGCGAAAAACTGTTTTTT.

Many counts were recorded for this clonotype. The rearrangement links TRBV20-1 to TRBJ2-2; the D is unclear. There are 13 residues in the CDR3. The ends were cut back, 1 base at V and 1 base at J, with 4 bases in the middle. Germline CDR1 is DFQATT and CDR2 is SNEGSKA (reference sequence). CDR3 amino acids: CSARGGNTGELFF. CDR3 sequence (DNA): TGCAGTGCTAGAGGCGGGAACACCGGGGAGCTGTTTTTT.

This clonotype was found many times. V gene TRBV20-1 combines with J gene TRBJ2-2; 7 nucleotides match TRBD1. V was clipped by 3 bases and J by 2 bases; unmatched bases: 6. In germline, CDR1 is DFQATT, CDR2 SNEGSKA (reference sequence). The CDR3 extends over 15 amino acids. This CDR3 reads CSARPGQLNTGELFF. The DNA for the CDR3 is TGCAGTGCTAGGCCGGGACAGCTAAACACCGGGGAGCTGTTTTTT.

Concerning this clonotype: One base away lies a much larger clone, so this may be a sequencing read error. The chain has TRBV3-1 and TRBJ2-5; 12 nucleotides match TRBD1. This CDR3 comprises 20 residues. Germline lookup yields CDR1 LGHDT and CDR2 YNNKEL (reference sequence). V lost 1 base, J lost 0 bases, and 12 bases stayed unmatched. The CDR3 spells CASSQVSGTGGQWNQETQYF. CDR3 nucleotides: TGTGCCAGCAGCCAAGTCTCCGGGACAGGGGGCCAATGGAACCAAGAGACCCAGTACTTC.

V and J are TRBV6-1 and TRBJ1-5; 7 positions match TRBD1. In germline, CDR1 is MNHNS, CDR2 SASEGT. V lost 2 bases, J lost 7 bases, and 11 bases stayed unmatched. This CDR3 region has 16 residues. DNA for the CDR3: TGTGCCAGCAGTGAATCGATAAGACAGGGTGAACAGCCCCAGCATTTT. It is translated as CASSESIRQGEQPQHF.

Ten or more counts support this clonotype. The chain has TRBV5-6 and TRBJ1-1; 7 nucleotides agree with TRBD1. The CDR3 consists of 16 residues. V dropped 2 bases and J dropped 3; count of bases not matched to a gene: 10. Germline V lookup: CDR1 SGHDT, CDR2 YYEEEE. The CDR3 bases are TGTGCCAGCAGCTTCAGGGGGTCGGCAAGGGACACTGAAGCTTTCTTT. Its translation: CASSFRGSARDTEAFF.

This clonotype was detected many times. The chain couples TRBV5-1 to TRBJ1-2; 8 nucleotides align to TRBD1. J gave up 2 bases and V 4 bases, and 10 bases lay outside the gene matches. CDR1 and CDR2 (germline): SGHRS, YFSETQ. This CDR3 is 16 amino acids long. CDR3 sequence reads: CASSTNPGQANYGYTF. CDR3 nucleotide sequence: TGCGCCAGCAGCACAAATCCGGGACAGGCGAACTATGGCTACACCTTC.

This clonotype was counted ten times or more. The CDR3 region is CASSLDLPAANQPQHF. In nucleotides, the CDR3 is TGTGCCAGCAGCTTGGATCTTCCGGCGGCCAATCAGCCCCAGCATTTT. The rearrangement uses TRBV5-6 and TRBJ1-5; D call uncertain. This CDR3 has 16 residues. Per the germline V gene, CDR1 is SGHDT and CDR2 is YYEEEE. V was cut by 0 bases and J by 3 bases, with 13 bases left in between.

This clonotype was observed many times. V and J are TRBV6-2 or TRBV6-3 and TRBJ2-7; D may be TRBD1 (7 bases). The CDR3 is 13 amino acids. Germline V CDR1 and CDR2: MNHEY, SVGEGT. The V and J ends lost 6 bases and 5 bases respectively, with 14 bases between them. CDR3 nucleotides: TGTGCCAGCAGGCCGACAGGGAGGAACGAGCAGTACTTC. This codes for CASRPTGRNEQYF.

This clonotype was observed many times. The V gene is TRBV6-4, the J gene TRBJ2-1; 7 nucleotides agree with TRBD2. Germline values: CDR1 MRHNA, CDR2 SNTAGT. J was trimmed by 8 bases and V by 0 bases; bases with no gene match: 7. The CDR3 has 15 residues. CDR3 sequence (DNA): TGTGCCAGCAGTGACTCGAGCGGGGTATCCCATGAGCAGTTCTTC. Protein: CASSDSSGVSHEQFF.